The 28 T cell receptor beta chains listed next were all sequenced from one sample in a study of CD8+ T cells in alopecia areata. The sorting of pooled cutaneous lymph node cells relied on CD4, CD8alpha, NKG2D, NKG2ACE and other markers. cDNA serving as the sequencing template came from extracted, reverse transcribed RNA. Here immunoSEQ multiplex PCR was the method, and the copy in TCRdb shows in-frame clones only, minus some. Sampling found about 18,000 clones, none seen once. The sample was CD8+ T cells sorted from a lymph node. All receptors derive from a C3H/HeJ mouse with alopecia areata. These mice share the MHC haplotype H2-k.

By sample fraction, this clone is medium-sized. The gene symbols are mouse symbols. The read halts 4 residues ahead of the CDR3 end, with the missing end drawn from the germline J gene. This chain uses TRBV13-3 with TRBJ2-3; TRBD2 matches at 8 bases. This CDR3 comprises 14 residues. The junction had 2 bases not matched to a gene; V was cut back by 1 base and J by 4 bases. The germline CDR1 and CDR2 sequences are NNHDY and SYVADS. CDR3 DNA (partial): TGTGCCAGCAGTGATAACTGGGGGTCAGAA. Translation gives CASSDNWGSE. The complete CDR3 sequence is CASSDNWGSETLYF.

For this clone: Each gene name is a mouse one. Read data end 4 residues before the CDR3 end; the end is taken from the germline J gene. This rearrangement joins TRBV5 to TRBJ2-2, with D possibly being TRBD1 (5 bases). This CDR3 has 16 amino acids. The V gene's germline CDR1 is LGHNA and CDR2 YNLKQL (reference sequence). V was trimmed by 1 base and J by 0 bases, leaving 9 bases between them. The CDR3 bases that were read are TGTGCCAGCAGCCAAGGGACAACTACAAACACCGGG. Translating it yields CASSQGTTTNTG. The full CDR3 is CASSQGTTTNTGQLYF.

This clone was counted a few times. The gene symbols are mouse symbols. The read falls 4 residues short of the CDR3 end, and the missing part is taken from the germline J gene. The genes are TRBV5 and TRBJ1-1, with D possibly matching TRBD1 (6 bases). CDR1 LGHNA and CDR2 YNLKQL come from the germline V gene (reference sequence). The ends were cut back, 5 bases at V and 3 bases at J, with 13 bases in the middle. The length of the CDR3 is 14 residues. CDR3 bases read: TGTGCCAGCAGCAAACAGGGAGGACACACA. Its protein product is CASSKQGGHT. The entire CDR3 protein reads CASSKQGGHTEVFF.

As to this clone: Gene names are mouse gene names. The read finishes 4 residues shy of the CDR3 end, and the germline J gene is used to complete it. The chain couples TRBV19 to TRBJ2-1; 10 bases map to TRBD2. The germline V gene encodes CDR1 FNHDT and CDR2 SITEND (reference sequence). The length of the CDR3 is 15 residues. CDR3 sequence: CASSILGGRGAEQFF. The sequenced part of the CDR3 DNA is TGTGCCAGCAGTATCCTGGGGGGGCGTGGGGCT.

This clone was found many times. All gene names here are mouse names. The CDR3 goes on 4 residues after the read ends, and that part is filled in from the germline J gene. The chain combines TRBV1 with TRBJ2-3; TRBD1 aligns across 8 bases. Germline V gene data show CDR1 as NSQYPW and CDR2 as LRSPGD (reference sequence). The CDR3 has 16 residues. V lost 3 bases to trimming and J lost 0 bases; unmatched junction nucleotides: 5. CDR3 DNA (partial): TGCACCTGCAGTGCCCCGGACAGGGCTAGTGCAGAA. Its protein product is CTCSAPDRASAE. The entire CDR3 is CTCSAPDRASAETLYF.

This clone was counted only a few times. The gene names here belong to mouse. The read falls 4 residues short of the CDR3 end, and the missing part is taken from the germline J gene. This chain links TRBV13-2 with TRBJ2-5; 10 bases map to TRBD2. The CDR3 is 15 amino acids. Germline CDR1 reads NNHNN; CDR2 reads SYGAGS (reference sequence). This CDR3 reads CASGDGWGGADTQYF. The sequenced part of the CDR3 DNA is TGTGCCAGCGGTGATGGCTGGGGGGGCGCTGAC.

This clone was counted ten times or more. Gene names and germline refer to mouse. The CDR3 region is CAWSLTGGADYTF. The CDR3 DNA, read in part, is TGTGCCTGGAGTCTAACAGGGGGTGCC. V usage is TRBV31 and J usage is TRBJ1-2, with 8 bases that match TRBD1. The read finishes 4 residues shy of the CDR3 end, and the germline J gene is used to complete it. In germline, CDR1 is GKSSPN, CDR2 SITVG. The CDR3 covers 13 residues.

Notes on this clone: Gene names follow the mouse nomenclature. Coverage ceases 4 residues before the CDR3 finishes, and the germline J gene fills in the end. The genes are TRBV13-1 and TRBJ2-1, with 9 bases matching TRBD1. The germline V gene has CDR1 NSHNY and CDR2 SYGAGN. CDR3 length: 14 residues. Germline trimming cut 2 bases from V and 5 bases from J; bases unmatched to any gene: 2. CDR3 DNA, as far as it was read: TGTGCCAGCAGTGAGAGGACAGGGGATGCT. This codes for CASSERTGDA. The complete CDR3 reads CASSERTGDAEQFF.

This clone was detected a few times. Each gene name is a mouse one. Read sequence stops 4 residues before the CDR3 end, and the germline J gene provides the missing end. This sequence joins TRBV19 and TRBJ2-1; TRBD1 might be the D (6 bases). From germline, CDR1 is FNHDT and CDR2 SITEND (reference sequence). Trimming removed 6 bases at V and 4 bases at J, with 11 bases between. The CDR3 is 13 amino acids. The CDR3 reads CASTPGDYAEQFF. Incomplete CDR3 DNA: TGTGCCAGCACCCCAGGGGATTATGCT.

This clone was recorded many times. The gene symbols are mouse symbols. The CDR3 goes on 4 residues after the read ends, and that part is filled in from the germline J gene. The V call is TRBV13-3, the J call TRBJ1-4; TRBD1 matches 12 bases. The CDR3 covers 16 residues. CDR1 is NNHDY, CDR2 SYVADS, per germline. CDR3: CASSETGTGGGERLFF. CDR3 DNA, as far as it was read: TGTGCCAGCAGTGAGACCGGGACAGGGGGCGGCGAA.

Regarding this clone: Genes here carry mouse names. The read ends 4 residues before the CDR3 terminus; that terminus is restored from the germline J gene. This chain connects TRBV13-3 to TRBJ2-2, with TRBD2 matching over 9 bases. This CDR3 spans 17 amino acids. The ends lost 0 bases at V and 2 bases at J; junction bases unmatched: 5. The germline CDR1 and CDR2 sequences are NNHDY and SYVADS. Partial CDR3 DNA: TGTGCCAGCAGTGATGCTTGGGGGGGCGCGAACACCGGG. It translates to CASSDAWGGANTG. The CDR3, in full, reads CASSDAWGGANTGQLYF.

The table lists this clone with a few counts. Genes and germline are mouse. The DNA ends 4 residues before the CDR3 does, and the rest of the CDR3 is filled in from the germline J gene. The V call is TRBV19, the J call TRBJ1-4; D may be TRBD1 (6 bases). The CDR3 totals 14 residues. Germline V lookup: CDR1 FNHDT, CDR2 SITEND (reference sequence). V was trimmed by 5 bases and J by 3 bases, leaving 11 bases between them. CDR3 residues: CASRQGFTNERLFF. CDR3 DNA (partial): TGTGCCAGCAGACAGGGATTTACCAACGAA.

This clone was detected ten times or more. Mouse gene names and germline throughout. The CDR3 is cut off 4 residues early in the read; its end comes from the germline J gene. V and J are TRBV13-2 and TRBJ2-1; 12 nucleotides line up with TRBD1. V trimming: 4 bases; J trimming: 2 bases; junction bases outside the gene matches: 4. This CDR3 is built from 16 residues. Per germline, CDR1 NNHNN and CDR2 SYGAGS (reference sequence). The CDR3 here is CASGPGQGAYYAEQFF. CDR3 DNA (partial): TGTGCCAGCGGTCCGGGACAGGGGGCCTACTATGCT.

As concerns this clone: The genes and germline here are from mouse. The DNA read from the CDR3 is TGTGCCAGCAGTAGGGACAGGAGGGATGCT. The encoded protein is CASSRDRRDA. The complete CDR3 reads CASSRDRRDAEQFF. The J gene is TRBJ2-1, the V gene TRBV19, with 8 bases aligning to TRBD1. The missing CDR3 end, 4 residues past where the read stops, is filled in from the germline J gene. CDR1 and CDR2 (germline): FNHDT, SITEND (reference sequence). This CDR3 has 14 residues. J lost 5 bases, V lost 3 bases, and 4 bases had no gene match.

About this clone itself: Genes here carry mouse names. The CDR3 end lies 4 residues beyond the end of the read and is filled in from the germline J gene. The rearrangement joins TRBV13-2 to TRBJ1-4, with a weak D call TRBD1 (5 bases). CDR3 length: 17 amino acids. The germline V and J ends were trimmed by 4 bases and 0 bases, with 16 bases remaining between them. Germline loops: CDR1 NNHNN, CDR2 SYGAGS (reference sequence). CDR3 DNA (partial): TGTGCCAGCGGTCACCCACAGGAGAGGATTTCCAACGAA. It encodes CASGHPQERISNE. The whole CDR3 protein reads CASGHPQERISNERLFF.

This clone was seen a few times. Mouse gene names and germline throughout. The DNA ends 4 residues before the CDR3 does, and the rest of the CDR3 is filled in from the germline J gene. The rearrangement links TRBV31 to TRBJ1-1; possible D gene TRBD1, 6 bases. Deletions cut 0 bases from V and 4 bases from J, with 15 bases between. CDR1 and CDR2 (germline): GKSSPN, SITVG. The CDR3 covers 15 residues. The CDR3 bases that were read are TGTGCCTGGAGTCTAATGGGGGGCGAGGGCACA. Protein sequence: CAWSLMGGEGT. The complete CDR3 sequence is CAWSLMGGEGTEVFF.

Remarks on this clone: Gene names and germline refer to mouse. The read terminates 4 residues ahead of where the CDR3 ends, so the germline J gene completes it. The chain links TRBV19 to TRBJ2-7; possible D gene TRBD1, 6 bases. Between the trimmed V and J ends, which lost 5 bases and 0 bases, there was a span of 15 bases. The CDR3 is 15 amino acids. The germline CDR1 and CDR2 sequences are FNHDT and SITEND (reference sequence). CDR3 loop: CASSPAGESSYEQYF. Incomplete CDR3 DNA: TGTGCCAGCAGCCCCGCAGGGGAGAGCTCCTAT. Complete variable domain (other parts from reference TRBV19 and TRBJ2-7): GGIITQTPKFLIGQEGQKLTLKCQQNFNHDTMYWYRQDSGKGLRLIYYSITENDLQKGDLSEGYDASREKKSSFSLTVTSAQKNEMAVFLCASSPAGESSYEQYFGPGTRLTVL.

This clone was observed a handful of times. The genes and germline here are from mouse. From the germline J gene comes the end of the CDR3, since the read stops 4 residues before it. The chain has TRBV1 and TRBJ1-4, with 10 bases identical to TRBD1. This CDR3 is 14 amino acids long. After removal of 5 bases from V and 4 bases from J, the junction contained 1 base not matched to a gene. Germline V lookup: CDR1 NSQYPW, CDR2 LRSPGD (reference sequence). The CDR3 DNA, read in part, is TGCACCTGCAGTCGGACAGGGGGCAACGAA. This translates into CTCSRTGGNE. The full CDR3 protein reads CTCSRTGGNERLFF. The full variable domain, its missing parts supplied by reference TRBV1 and TRBJ1-4, is VTLLEQNPRWRLVPRGQAVNLRCILKNSQYPWMSWYQQDLQKQLQWLFTLRSPGDKEVKSLPGADYLATRVTDTELRLQVANMSQGRTLYCTCSRTGGNERLFFGHGTKLSVL.

A note on this clone: These gene names are mouse names. The CDR3 extends 4 residues past the end of the read, so its final part is completed from the germline J gene. The rearrangement joins TRBV13-2 to TRBJ2-4, with D perhaps matching TRBD2 (7 bases). Germline-derived CDR1 and CDR2 are NNHNN and SYGAGS (reference sequence). Deletions cut 5 bases from V and 2 bases from J, with 12 bases between. The CDR3 covers 14 residues. The sequenced CDR3 bases are TGTGCCAGCGGCGGGGGGCGCTTTCAAAAC. Protein product: CASGGGRFQN. The full CDR3 protein is CASGGGRFQNTLYF.

Details on this clone: The gene symbols are mouse symbols. The read stops 4 residues short of the end of the CDR3; the missing end is completed from the germline J gene. The chain combines TRBV13-2 with TRBJ1-4; weak D call: TRBD1 (6 bases). The ends were cut back, 1 base at V and 0 bases at J, with 7 bases in the middle. The CDR3 has 15 residues. Germline V gene data show CDR1 as NNHNN and CDR2 as SYGAGS (reference sequence). The CDR3 DNA, read in part, is TGTGCCAGCGGTGATAGGGGGATTTCCAACGAA. Residues: CASGDRGISNE. The entire CDR3 protein reads CASGDRGISNERLFF.

This clone was seen many times. The translated DNA and TCRdb's protein are not identical at residue 13; the protein here was translated from the DNA. Gene names follow the mouse nomenclature. The sequence runs out 3 residues before the end of the CDR3; the remainder is reconstructed from the germline J gene. The V gene is TRBV13-3, the J gene TRBJ1-3; 7 nucleotides line up with TRBD1. CDR1 and CDR2 (germline): NNHDY, SYVADS. V was clipped by 3 bases and J by 0 bases; unmatched bases: 6. CDR3 length equals 16 residues. CDR3 bases read: TGTGCCAGCAGTGCGACAGGGCCCTTTTCTGGAAATACG. Translating it yields CASSATGPFSGNT. The entire CDR3 sequence reads CASSATGPFSGNTLYF.

Turning to this clone: The germline and genes are mouse ones. The read terminates 4 residues ahead of where the CDR3 ends, so the germline J gene completes it. V usage is TRBV19 and J usage is TRBJ2-2; 7 bases are a match to TRBD1. J gave up 3 bases and V 5 bases, and 4 bases lay outside the gene matches. The CDR3 extends over 14 amino acids. Germline-derived CDR1 and CDR2 are FNHDT and SITEND (reference sequence). CDR3 bases read: TGTGCCAGCAGCCGTCAGGGGGACACCGGG. Translating it yields CASSRQGDTG. The CDR3, in full, reads CASSRQGDTGQLYF.

On this clone itself: Mouse germline and gene names are used. Sequencing ends 4 residues short of the CDR3 end; the germline J gene provides the rest. The rearrangement uses TRBV1 and TRBJ2-1; possibly TRBD1 for D (5 bases). The germline gives CDR1 NSQYPW, CDR2 LRSPGD (reference sequence). The ends were cut back, 0 bases at V and 0 bases at J, with 12 bases in the middle. The CDR3 totals 17 residues. CDR3 DNA (partial): TGCACCTGCAGTGCAGATGCCCCGGACACTAACTATGCT. The encoded protein is CTCSADAPDTNYA. The entire CDR3 protein reads CTCSADAPDTNYAEQFF.

This clone has at least ten counts. Gene labels here are mouse ones. The CDR3 end is not reached by the read, which stops 4 residues before it; the germline J gene fills it in. This chain joins TRBV14 and TRBJ1-1, with 7 positions matching TRBD1. Per the germline V gene, CDR1 is SGHDT and CDR2 is FRDEAV. There are 14 residues in the CDR3. J gave up 3 bases and V 4 bases, and 6 bases lay outside the gene matches. The CDR3 reads CASSPGQWHTEVFF. The sequenced CDR3 bases are TGTGCCAGCAGTCCGGGACAGTGGCACACA.

This clone showed up just a few times. Genes here carry mouse names. The sequence runs out 4 residues before the end of the CDR3; the remainder is reconstructed from the germline J gene. The chain recombines TRBV13-3 with TRBJ2-3; 10 bases agree with TRBD1. Germline CDR1 reads NNHDY; CDR2 reads SYVADS. CDR3 length: 15 amino acids. J gave up 1 base and V 3 bases, and 2 bases lay outside the gene matches. The CDR3 spells CASSGGTGGAETLYF. The DNA read from the CDR3 is TGTGCCAGCAGTGGTGGGACAGGGGGTGCAGAA.

This clone showed up many times. Gene names denote mouse genes. Read coverage stops 4 residues before the CDR3 terminus; the germline J gene supplies the remainder. This sample also contains other DNA sequences that code for the same CDR3. This chain links TRBV13-3 with TRBJ2-5, with TRBD1 matching 12 bases. In germline, CDR1 is NNHDY, CDR2 SYVADS. The CDR3 runs 15 residues. The DNA read from the CDR3 is TGTGCCAGCAGTGATGGGGACAGGGGGCAGGAC. This translates into CASSDGDRGQD. The entire CDR3 protein is CASSDGDRGQDTQYF.

This clone came up a few times. The listed genes are named as in mouse. Read coverage stops 4 residues before the CDR3 terminus; the germline J gene supplies the remainder. The genes are TRBV16 and TRBJ2-1; 8 bases agree with TRBD2. CDR3 length: 13 residues. The germline gives CDR1 SGHSA, CDR2 FRNQAP. Here the CDR3 reads CASSLAGGAEQFF. The DNA read from the CDR3 is TGTGCAAGCAGCTTAGCTGGGGGGGCT.

A few counts support this clone. Gene names are mouse gene names. Coverage ceases 4 residues before the CDR3 finishes, and the germline J gene fills in the end. At the DNA level, this CDR3 is encoded by other sequences in the same sample as well. The chain uses TRBV19 and TRBJ1-1; 11 bases line up with TRBD1. Germline V gene sequence: CDR1 FNHDT, CDR2 SITEND (reference sequence). After removal of 4 bases from V and 3 bases from J, the junction contained 2 bases not matched to a gene. This CDR3 contains 14 residues. The CDR3 spells CASSRTGGDTEVFF. The CDR3 bases that were read are TGTGCCAGCAGTCGGACAGGGGGCGACACA.